What follows are 18 T cell receptor beta chains derived from one specimen sequenced in a study of cytomegalovirus exposure and HLA in healthy donors. With 60 Vbeta and 13 Jbeta primers, the PCR was carried out. Profiling relied on immunoSEQ multiplex PCR, and the TCRdb table lists in-frame clones only, not all of them. The sample yields roughly 120,000 clones, 9.5% seen once. Sequencing used PBMCs. The receptors were gathered from a man younger than 45 in good health and CMV-seronegative.

This clone was found a few times. This chain links TRBV5-4 with TRBJ2-3, with 9 bases aligning to TRBD2. Germline CDR1 SGHNT, CDR2 YYREEE (reference sequence). The length of the CDR3 is 15 residues. The V segment lost 0 bases and the J segment 1 base; nucleotides outside the gene matches: 0. The CDR3 loop is CASSLGLAGTDTQYF. CDR3 nucleotides: TGTGCCAGCAGCTTGGGACTAGCGGGCACAGATACGCAGTATTTT.

The rearrangement joins TRBV5-6 to TRBJ2-1, with a weak D call TRBD2 (5 bases). V was pared by 0 bases and J by 0 bases, with 13 bases between. The V gene's germline CDR1 is SGHDT and CDR2 YYEEEE. The CDR3 is made up of 17 amino acids. The DNA for the CDR3 is TGTGCCAGCAGCTTGGTTGGACTGAGAAGCTCCTACAATGAGCAGTTCTTC. It codes for CASSLVGLRSSYNEQFF.

This chain links TRBV19 with TRBJ2-7; D is perhaps TRBD2 (6 bases). The germline V gene has CDR1 LNHDA and CDR2 SQIVND (reference sequence). This CDR3 has 13 amino acids. Deletions cut 0 bases from V and 5 bases from J, with 8 bases between. CDR3 sequence (DNA): TGTGCCAGTAGTATAGATGGGGAGGACGAGCAGTACTTC. Translated: CASSIDGEDEQYF.

V gene TRBV7-6 combines with J gene TRBJ1-1; possible D gene TRBD1, 5 bases. V was cut by 5 bases and J by 1 base, with 14 bases left in between. The CDR3 spans 15 residues. Germline loops: CDR1 SGHVS, CDR2 FNYEAQ. CDR3 amino acids: CASSQRYRKNTEAFF. The CDR3 DNA reads as TGTGCCAGCAGCCAACGATACAGGAAGAACACTGAAGCTTTCTTT. The variable domain in full, completed from reference TRBV7-6 and TRBJ1-1, reads GAGVSQSPRYKVTKRGQDVALRCDPISGHVSLYWYRQALGQGPEFLTYFNYEAQQDKSGLPNDRFSAERPEGSISTLTIQRTEQRDSAMYRCASSQRYRKNTEAFFGQGTRLTVV.

The genes are TRBV19 and TRBJ1-4; D remains unclear. The length of the CDR3 is 13 residues. Per the germline V gene, CDR1 is LNHDA and CDR2 is SQIVND (reference sequence). Trimming stripped 1 base from V and 4 bases from J, with 4 bases between. The CDR3 nucleotides are TGTGCCAGTAGTATAGGCGGTAATGAAAAACTGTTTTTT. Translation: CASSIGGNEKLFF.

The sample holds a few counts of this clone. The chain joins TRBV6-5 to TRBJ2-1; D is possibly TRBD2 (6 bases). The V gene's germline CDR1 is MNHEY and CDR2 SVGAGI. The ends were cut back, 2 bases at V and 5 bases at J, with 13 bases in the middle. There are 15 residues in the CDR3. The chain's CDR3 is CASSYGGGEHNEQFF. In DNA, the CDR3 is TGTGCCAGCAGTTACGGCGGAGGGGAACACAATGAGCAGTTCTTC.

This clone was detected only a few times. The rearrangement links TRBV9 to TRBJ2-7; 9 nucleotides align to TRBD1. Germline loops: CDR1 SGDLS, CDR2 YYNGEE. The junction had 9 bases not matched to a gene; V was cut back by 4 bases and J by 4 bases. The length of the CDR3 is 15 residues. The CDR3 loop reads CASSKRTGVGYEQYF. CDR3 in DNA: TGTGCCAGCAGCAAACGGACAGGGGTAGGATACGAGCAGTACTTC.

V usage is TRBV9 and J usage is TRBJ2-1; 10 bases fit TRBD2. The ends lost 0 bases at V and 5 bases at J; junction bases unmatched: 5. The CDR3 extends over 16 amino acids. The germline CDR1 and CDR2 sequences are SGDLS and YYNGEE. This CDR3 is CASSVVGLAVNNEQFF. Here the CDR3 DNA reads TGTGCCAGCAGCGTAGTCGGACTAGCGGTTAACAATGAGCAGTTCTTC.

This clone has a handful of counts. The V call is TRBV19, the J call TRBJ1-5; D gene uncertain. The germline CDR1 and CDR2 sequences are LNHDA and SQIVND (reference sequence). V lost 3 bases to trimming and J lost 0 bases, with 9 bases between them. The CDR3 is 15 amino acids. The CDR3 spells CASSMQETSNQPQHF. CDR3 DNA: TGTGCCAGTAGTATGCAGGAAACTAGCAATCAGCCCCAGCATTTT.

In nucleotides, the CDR3 is TGCGCCAGCAGCCTTGCTCTTCTTGGAGGGACCGATGGCTACACCTTC. Protein product: CASSLALLGGTDGYTF. This chain connects TRBV4-3 to TRBJ1-2, with D maybe TRBD1 (5 bases). The germline V gene has CDR1 LGHNA and CDR2 YSLEER. CDR3 length: 16 amino acids. Trimming stripped 4 bases from V and 6 bases from J, with 21 bases between.

The sample holds a few counts of this clone. The chain is built from TRBV27 and TRBJ1-1; TRBD1 agrees at 7 bases. The CDR3 runs to 13 residues. With 6 bases clipped from V and 4 bases from J, the junction kept 5 bases outside the gene matches. The germline gives CDR1 MNHEY, CDR2 SMNVEV (reference sequence). The CDR3 loop reads CASRRGPATEAFF. The DNA of the CDR3 is TGTGCCAGCAGGAGGGGGCCGGCCACTGAAGCTTTCTTT.

This clone was counted a few times. The CDR3 DNA reads TGTGCCAGCAGTTACCGGTCAGCGGTAGATCAGCCCCAGCATTTT. It yields the protein CASSYRSAVDQPQHF. The gene calls are TRBV6-6 and TRBJ1-5; no clear D. Trimming left V 2 bases short and J 5 bases short, with 13 bases between. Germline CDR1 and CDR2: MNHNY and SVGAGI (reference sequence). CDR3 length equals 15 residues.

In its sample, this clone was seen a few times. The CDR3 nucleotides read TGCAGCGTTGAACCCCGCCACGAGGGAGAGACAGATACGCAGTATTTT. It yields the protein CSVEPRHEGETDTQYF. This sequence joins TRBV29-1 and TRBJ2-3, with D possibly TRBD2 on 5 matching bases. The germline gives CDR1 SQVTM, CDR2 ANQGSEA. The ends were cut back, 2 bases at V and 3 bases at J, with 18 bases in the middle. The CDR3 length is 16 residues.

V gene TRBV4-3 combines with J gene TRBJ2-3, with D hard to call. Germline lookup yields CDR1 LGHNA and CDR2 YSLEER. Trimming stripped 0 bases from V and 0 bases from J, with 13 bases between. This CDR3 is 17 amino acids long. The CDR3 DNA sequence: TGCGCCAGCAGCCAAGACTCCGCAGGTACTAGCACAGATACGCAGTATTTT. Its protein product is CASSQDSAGTSTDTQYF.

This clone was counted a few times. The J gene is TRBJ1-1, the V gene TRBV4-3; D gene uncertain. V was clipped by 2 bases and J by 5 bases, with 12 bases between them. From germline, CDR1 is LGHNA and CDR2 YSLEER. The CDR3 is 14 amino acids. CDR3 nucleotide sequence: TGCGCCAGCAGCCAAAGAACAGTGCGTACTGAAGCTTTCTTT. It is translated as CASSQRTVRTEAFF.

This clone was detected a few times. This chain uses TRBV28 with TRBJ2-5; D may be TRBD2 (6 bases). The ends were cut back, 7 bases at V and 0 bases at J, with 12 bases in the middle. The CDR3 is 14 amino acids. Germline-derived CDR1 and CDR2 are MDHEN and SYDVKM. This CDR3 reads CASTLRGNQETQYF. In DNA, the CDR3 is TGTGCCAGCACCTTGCGGGGAAACCAAGAGACCCAGTACTTC. Based on the CDR3 plus reference TRBV28 and TRBJ2-5, the full variable domain is DVKVTQSSRYLVKRTGEKVFLECVQDMDHENMFWYRQDPGLGLRLIYFSYDVKMKEKGDIPEGYSVSREKKERFSLILESASTNQTSMYLCASTLRGNQETQYFGPGTRLLVL.

The chain combines TRBV7-2 with TRBJ1-3, with 7 bases lining up with TRBD1. The ends lost 1 base at V and 4 bases at J; junction bases unmatched: 7. Germline-derived CDR1 and CDR2 are SGHTA and FQGNSA. The CDR3 is made up of 16 amino acids. The CDR3 sequence: CASSLGPTGAGNTIYF. For the CDR3, the DNA is TGTGCCAGCAGCTTAGGACCAACAGGGGCCGGAAACACCATATATTTT.

The chain has TRBV14 and TRBJ1-2; TRBD1 agrees at 9 bases. Germline values: CDR1 SGHDN, CDR2 FVKESK. Germline trimming cut 4 bases from V and 8 bases from J; bases unmatched to any gene: 8. CDR3 length equals 14 residues. The CDR3 nucleotides read TGTGCCAGCAGCCCCGGGACAGGGATAGGCGGCTACACCTTC. Protein: CASSPGTGIGGYTF.